A single sample gave rise to the 7 T cell receptor beta chains below, sequenced in a study of T cell clonality in common variable immunodeficiency. Produced via immunoSEQ multiplex PCR; TCRdb's table is partial and in-frame only. This sample comprises around 45,000 clones, none seen once only. Sequencing was performed on peripheral blood mononuclear cells. Source of these receptors: a person aged 18 to 75 in good health.

Many counts were recorded for this clone. CDR3 residues: CASSFPSDFADTQYF. CDR3 DNA (partial): TGTGCCAGCAGCTTCCCTAGCGATTTCGCAGATACG. V usage is TRBV7-9 and J usage is TRBJ2-3; D might be TRBD2 (6 bases). The read stops 3 residues short of the end of the CDR3; the missing end is completed from the germline J gene. Trimming took 3 bases from V and 4 from J, leaving 14 bases between them. Germline CDR1 and CDR2: SEHNR and FQNEAQ (reference sequence). There are 15 residues in the CDR3.

This clone was seen ten or more times. The CDR3 is cut off 3 residues early in the read; its end comes from the germline J gene. The chain employs TRBV3-1 (or the pseudogene TRBV3-2) and TRBJ2-7, with TRBD2 matching 7 bases. The germline CDR1 and CDR2 sequences are LGHDT and YNNKEL (reference sequence). V trimming: 4 bases; J trimming: 3 bases; junction bases outside the gene matches: 21. CDR3 length equals 19 residues. This CDR3 is CASSPRKGRAAGRIYEQYF. The CDR3 bases that were read are TGTGCCAGCAGCCCAAGAAAGGGGAGGGCGGCGGGGAGAATCTACGAG.

This clone has at least ten counts. The CDR3 end falls 3 residues outside the read, so it is completed with the germline J gene. The genes are TRBV28 and TRBJ1-2, with D possibly TRBD1 on 5 matching bases. This CDR3 spans 15 amino acids. The V and J ends lost 6 bases and 7 bases respectively, with 21 bases between them. Germline CDR1 is MDHEN and CDR2 is SYDVKM. Here the CDR3 reads CASSLGVLGQSGYTF. The DNA read from the CDR3 is TGTGCCAGCAGCTTAGGAGTCTTGGGGCAATCTGGC.

On this clone: The CDR3 end lies 3 residues beyond the end of the read and is filled in from the germline J gene. The genes are TRBV7-9 and TRBJ2-7; TRBD1 is a possible D gene (5 bases). The CDR3 covers 14 residues. The ends were cut back, 0 bases at V and 2 bases at J, with 8 bases in the middle. The germline V gene has CDR1 SEHNR and CDR2 FQNEAQ (reference sequence). CDR3 bases read: TGTGCCAGCAGCTTAGCGCAGGGTACCTACGAG. It encodes CASSLAQGTYE. The full-length CDR3 reads as CASSLAQGTYEQYF.

In this sample, this clone turned up many times. The CDR3 end is not reached by the read, which stops 3 residues before it; the germline J gene fills it in. V usage is TRBV11-2 and J usage is TRBJ2-5, with D unclear. Between the trimmed V and J ends, which lost 5 bases and 1 base, there was a span of 8 bases. Germline V gene sequence: CDR1 SGHAT, CDR2 FQNNGV. This CDR3 comprises 13 residues. The CDR3 is CASSRAIQETQYF. The CDR3 DNA, read in part, is TGTGCCAGCAGCAGAGCGATCCAAGAGACC. The whole variable domain, filled in from reference TRBV11-2 and TRBJ2-5, reads EAGVAQSPRYKIIEKRQSVAFWCNPISGHATLYWYQQILGQGPKLLIQFQNNGVVDDSQLPKDRFSAERLKGVDSTLKIQPAKLEDSAVYLCASSRAIQETQYFGPGTRLLVL.

This clone was detected many times. CDR3 DNA, as far as it was read: TGTGCCAGCAGCCCGAGGACAGGGAACACCGGGGAG. Amino acids: CASSPRTGNTGE. The whole CDR3 sequence reads CASSPRTGNTGELFF. The V gene is TRBV7-9, the J gene TRBJ2-2; 7 bases agree with TRBD1. The read ends 3 residues shy of where the CDR3 ends; the end is completed using the germline J gene. Trimming cost V 5 bases and J 1 base; bases outside gene matches: 4. This CDR3 spans 15 amino acids. Germline CDR1 and CDR2: SEHNR and FQNEAQ (reference sequence).

In this sample, this clone turned up many times. The DNA ends 3 residues before the CDR3 does, and the rest of the CDR3 is filled in from the germline J gene. The V call is TRBV30, the J call TRBJ1-2; D is ambiguous. The V end was cut by 2 bases, the J end by 2 bases, with 9 bases between. Germline V gene lookup returns CDR1 GTSNPN and CDR2 SVGIG (reference sequence). CDR3 length: 13 residues. The CDR3 DNA, read in part, is TGTGCCTGGAGTCTGGCAGGCAACTATGGC. It translates to CAWSLAGNYG. The complete CDR3 reads CAWSLAGNYGYTF.